This is a list of T cell receptor beta chains from one sample in a study of blood T cells in healthy people across ages. TCRdb recomputed calls from the 5' RACE reads with MiXCR, one row per CDR3 protein. The table lists hundreds of thousands of distinct CDR3 sequences, about 45% of them singletons. Sequenced input: blood. These receptors all come from a man aged 80 or over in good health. The CDR3 runs from the conserved cysteine through the conserved F or W. Fields, in order: J gene, D gene, clone size, V gene, CDR3 DNA, CDR3 protein. The D gene is left open where the match is weak. Clone size appears in some rows only: once, few, many, or a class for an expanded clone.

J gene: TRBJ2-1; D gene: NA; clone size: NA; V gene: TRBV20-1; CDR3 DNA: TGCAGTGCTAGAGACTGGGGCTACAATGAGCAGTTCTTC; CDR3 protein: CSARDWGYNEQFF
J gene: TRBJ1-6; D gene: NA; clone size: NA; V gene: TRBV5-1; CDR3 DNA: TGCGCCAGCAGCTGGAGAGGGGATTGGGATTCACCCCTCCACTTT; CDR3 protein: CASSWRGDWDSPLHF
J gene: TRBJ2-1; D gene: NA; clone size: once; V gene: TRBV20-1; CDR3 DNA: TGCAGTGCTAGGGGGTTAGCGAGGAGTGAGCAGTTCTTC; CDR3 protein: CSARGLARSEQFF
J gene: TRBJ2-7; D gene: NA; clone size: NA; V gene: TRBV15; CDR3 DNA: TGTGCCACCGGGCTGTGGCCCCAGGGGTCCGAGCAGTACTTC; CDR3 protein: CATGLWPQGSEQYF
J gene: TRBJ2-3; D gene: NA; clone size: NA; V gene: TRBV24-1; CDR3 DNA: TGTGCCACCAGTGATATCGGGACCGCGGCAATGAATACGCAGTATTTT; CDR3 protein: CATSDIGTAAMNTQYF
J gene: TRBJ2-7; D gene: NA; clone size: few; V gene: TRBV12-3/TRBV12-4; CDR3 DNA: TGTGCCAGCAGTTTACAACTTTCCTACGAGCAGTACTTC; CDR3 protein: CASSLQLSYEQYF
J gene: TRBJ1-4; D gene: NA; clone size: NA; V gene: TRBV6-2/TRBV6-3; CDR3 DNA: TGTGCCAGCAGTTCCGGGGACCTTGCAACTAATGAAAAACTGTTTTTT; CDR3 protein: CASSSGDLATNEKLFF
J gene: TRBJ2-1; D gene: NA; clone size: few; V gene: TRBV29-1; CDR3 DNA: TGCAGCGGAGGACAGTCCTACAATGAGCAGTTCTTC; CDR3 protein: CSGGQSYNEQFF
J gene: TRBJ2-1; D gene: TRBD2; clone size: few; V gene: TRBV11-2; CDR3 DNA: TGTGCCAGCAGCGAAAGCGGGAGTTTAAATGAGCAGTTCTTC; CDR3 protein: CASSESGSLNEQFF
J gene: TRBJ2-1; D gene: TRBD2; clone size: few; V gene: TRBV12-3/TRBV12-4; CDR3 DNA: TGTGCCAGCACCCAGACTAGCGGGAGAGCAGATGAGCAGTTCTTC; CDR3 protein: CASTQTSGRADEQFF
J gene: TRBJ2-1; D gene: TRBD1; clone size: NA; V gene: TRBV2; CDR3 DNA: TGTGCCAGCAGCAAACAGGGGGCAATGAATGAGCAGTTCTTC; CDR3 protein: CASSKQGAMNEQFF
J gene: TRBJ2-7; D gene: NA; clone size: NA; V gene: TRBV6-1; CDR3 DNA: TGTGCCAGCAGTGAATTCGGGGGCCCCTACGAGCAGTACTTC; CDR3 protein: CASSEFGGPYEQYF
J gene: TRBJ1-1; D gene: TRBD1; clone size: once; V gene: TRBV7-2; CDR3 DNA: TGTGCCAGCAGCCCGCGACAGGGCGCATCGTTGGAAGCTTTCTTT; CDR3 protein: CASSPRQGASLEAFF
J gene: TRBJ1-2; D gene: NA; clone size: NA; V gene: TRBV2; CDR3 DNA: TGTGCCAGCAGTGCCGCAACAGGGCTCTATGGCTACACCTTC; CDR3 protein: CASSAATGLYGYTF
J gene: TRBJ2-5; D gene: TRBD2; clone size: NA; V gene: TRBV6-5; CDR3 DNA: TGTGCCAGCAGTCACACTAGCGGGGTGTACCAAGAGACCCAGTACTTC; CDR3 protein: CASSHTSGVYQETQYF
J gene: TRBJ2-6; D gene: TRBD1; clone size: few; V gene: TRBV29-1; CDR3 DNA: TGCAGCGTTGAAGATGCGGCAGGGGGCGTCTCTGGGGCCAACGTCCTGACTTTC; CDR3 protein: CSVEDAAGGVSGANVLTF
J gene: TRBJ2-4; D gene: NA; clone size: many; V gene: TRBV27; CDR3 DNA: TGTGCCAGCAGTGTGGGGTTCGCCAAAAACATTCAGTACTTC; CDR3 protein: CASSVGFAKNIQYF
J gene: TRBJ2-3; D gene: TRBD2; clone size: NA; V gene: TRBV20-1; CDR3 DNA: TGCAGTGTCGAGCGGGAGGGTGCAGATACGCAGTATTTT; CDR3 protein: CSVEREGADTQYF
J gene: TRBJ2-7; D gene: NA; clone size: NA; V gene: TRBV7-2; CDR3 DNA: TGTGCCAGCAGCGTAACACAGGGTGTCCCCTACGAGCAGTACTTC; CDR3 protein: CASSVTQGVPYEQYF
J gene: TRBJ1-6; D gene: NA; clone size: NA; V gene: TRBV5-1; CDR3 DNA: TGCGCCAGCAGCTTGGCCGGGGGGACAAGTTATAATTCACCCCTCCACTTT; CDR3 protein: CASSLAGGTSYNSPLHF
J gene: TRBJ2-4; D gene: NA; clone size: NA; V gene: TRBV5-1; CDR3 DNA: TGCGTCAGCAACATGGGAGGCGGGGCAGAGCAGTACTTC; CDR3 protein: CVSNMGGGAEQYF
J gene: TRBJ2-1; D gene: NA; clone size: NA; V gene: TRBV10-3; CDR3 DNA: TGTGCCATCAGTCCCGACCCCTTAGTTGAGCAGTTCTTC; CDR3 protein: CAISPDPLVEQFF
J gene: TRBJ2-7; D gene: TRBD2; clone size: few; V gene: TRBV20-1; CDR3 DNA: TGCAGTGCTAGAGATCAACTAGCGGGAAGCTCCTACAATGAGCAGTACTTC; CDR3 protein: CSARDQLAGSSYNEQYF
J gene: TRBJ1-6; D gene: NA; clone size: NA; V gene: TRBV4-2; CDR3 DNA: TGTGCCAGCAGCCAAGATGAGGGTTTAGAATCACCCCTCCACTTT; CDR3 protein: CASSQDEGLESPLHF
J gene: TRBJ2-1; D gene: TRBD2; clone size: many; V gene: TRBV11-2; CDR3 DNA: TGTGCCAGCAGCATGGGACTAGCGGAGAATGAGCAGTTCTTC; CDR3 protein: CASSMGLAENEQFF
J gene: TRBJ2-3; D gene: TRBD2; clone size: few; V gene: TRBV6-6; CDR3 DNA: TGTGCCAGCAGTTCGGCGACTAGCGGGAGGACAGATACGCAGTATTTT; CDR3 protein: CASSSATSGRTDTQYF
J gene: TRBJ2-2; D gene: NA; clone size: once; V gene: TRBV12-3/TRBV12-4; CDR3 DNA: TGTGCCAGCAGTTTGAATGGGGTATCCGGGGAGCTGTTTTTT; CDR3 protein: CASSLNGVSGELFF
J gene: TRBJ2-1; D gene: TRBD2; clone size: once; V gene: TRBV30; CDR3 DNA: TGTGCCTGGAGTGGGGGTAGCGGGAATGAGCAGTTCTTC; CDR3 protein: CAWSGGSGNEQFF
J gene: TRBJ2-5; D gene: NA; clone size: NA; V gene: TRBV6-4; CDR3 DNA: TGTGCCAGCAGGGGAGGGGGTAGGAGCTCTTTCCAAAAGACCCAGTACTTC; CDR3 protein: CASRGGGRSSFQKTQYF
J gene: TRBJ1-1; D gene: TRBD1; clone size: NA; V gene: TRBV12-3/TRBV12-4; CDR3 DNA: TGTGCCAGCAGTTTTATTCGTCAGGGGGGCACTGAAGCTTTCTTT; CDR3 protein: CASSFIRQGGTEAFF
J gene: TRBJ2-1; D gene: TRBD2; clone size: many; V gene: TRBV27; CDR3 DNA: TGTGCCAGCAGTTTACATAGCGGGGAGGTAGATAATGAGCAGTTCTTC; CDR3 protein: CASSLHSGEVDNEQFF
J gene: TRBJ2-7; D gene: NA; clone size: NA; V gene: TRBV10-1; CDR3 DNA: TGCGCCAGCAGCCCCAGGGTACTCGACGAGCAGTACTTC; CDR3 protein: CASSPRVLDEQYF
J gene: TRBJ2-3; D gene: TRBD1; clone size: NA; V gene: TRBV7-3; CDR3 DNA: TGTGCCAGCAGCCCGCGCGGAGGGACAGGGACTAGCACAGATACGCAGTATTTT; CDR3 protein: CASSPRGGTGTSTDTQYF
J gene: TRBJ2-1; D gene: TRBD2; clone size: NA; V gene: TRBV12-3/TRBV12-4; CDR3 DNA: TGTGCCAGCATCCCCGCGCCGGGACTAGCGGCCTACAATGAGCAGTTCTTC; CDR3 protein: CASIPAPGLAAYNEQFF
J gene: TRBJ2-3; D gene: NA; clone size: NA; V gene: TRBV29-1; CDR3 DNA: TGCAGCGCACAACAGGCCACAGATACGCAGTATTTT; CDR3 protein: CSAQQATDTQYF
J gene: TRBJ2-7; D gene: NA; clone size: NA; V gene: TRBV7-2; CDR3 DNA: TGTGCCAGCAGCTCTAGACAGGGACTGGTCGAGCAGTACTTC; CDR3 protein: CASSSRQGLVEQYF
J gene: TRBJ2-1; D gene: NA; clone size: NA; V gene: TRBV6-5; CDR3 DNA: TGTGCCAGCAGTTACGTAGCTGGAGTTGGTGAGCAGTTCTTC; CDR3 protein: CASSYVAGVGEQFF
J gene: TRBJ2-7; D gene: TRBD2; clone size: NA; V gene: TRBV5-1; CDR3 DNA: TGCGCCAGCAGCGTGGGGGATCTAGCGGAAAAGTACTTC; CDR3 protein: CASSVGDLAEKYF
J gene: TRBJ2-5; D gene: TRBD2; clone size: NA; V gene: TRBV12-3/TRBV12-4; CDR3 DNA: TGTGCCAGCAGTTCTGATCTACTAGCGGGAGGCCACCACAATGAGCAGTACTTC; CDR3 protein: CASSSDLLAGGHHNEQYF
J gene: TRBJ2-7; D gene: NA; clone size: many; V gene: TRBV6-6; CDR3 DNA: TGTGCCAGCAGCCCAGGGGCCTCTATGTACGAGCAGTACTTC; CDR3 protein: CASSPGASMYEQYF
J gene: TRBJ2-3; D gene: TRBD2; clone size: NA; V gene: TRBV9; CDR3 DNA: TGTGCCAGCAGCCCATCCACTAGCGGGGGGGCTAAAGATACGCAGTATTTT; CDR3 protein: CASSPSTSGGAKDTQYF
J gene: TRBJ1-4; D gene: NA; clone size: NA; V gene: TRBV4-3; CDR3 DNA: TGCGCCAGCAGCCAAGTCCCGGGCAGGACCCATGAAAAACTGTTTTTT; CDR3 protein: CASSQVPGRTHEKLFF
J gene: TRBJ2-3; D gene: NA; clone size: NA; V gene: TRBV20-1; CDR3 DNA: TGCAGTGCTAGAGTCAGTGGGGATACGCAGTATTTT; CDR3 protein: CSARVSGDTQYF
J gene: TRBJ2-5; D gene: NA; clone size: NA; V gene: TRBV7-2; CDR3 DNA: TGTGCCAGCAGCTTAAGGCGGGTTAAAGAGACCCAGTACTTC; CDR3 protein: CASSLRRVKETQYF
J gene: TRBJ1-5; D gene: NA; clone size: NA; V gene: TRBV7-2; CDR3 DNA: TGTGCCAGCAGCTCCGAGGGCGGATTTAGCAATCAGCCCCAGCATTTT; CDR3 protein: CASSSEGGFSNQPQHF
J gene: TRBJ1-4; D gene: NA; clone size: NA; V gene: TRBV12-3/TRBV12-4; CDR3 DNA: TGTGCCAGCAGCGCAGGGCTGTACGAAAAACTGTTTTTT; CDR3 protein: CASSAGLYEKLFF
J gene: TRBJ2-7; D gene: TRBD2; clone size: NA; V gene: TRBV3-1; CDR3 DNA: TGTGCCAGCAGCAAAGGGACTAGCGGGAGCTCCTACAATGAGCAGTACTTC; CDR3 protein: CASSKGTSGSSYNEQYF
J gene: TRBJ2-7; D gene: TRBD1; clone size: NA; V gene: TRBV6-2/TRBV6-3; CDR3 DNA: TGTGCCAGCAGTAAACCCCGGGACAGATCCTCCTACGAGCAGTACTTC; CDR3 protein: CASSKPRDRSSYEQYF
J gene: TRBJ2-4; D gene: TRBD2; clone size: NA; V gene: TRBV12-3/TRBV12-4; CDR3 DNA: TGTGCCAGCAGATACGGGACTAGCGGGATGGAAGTCAAAAACATTCAGTACTTC; CDR3 protein: CASRYGTSGMEVKNIQYF
J gene: TRBJ2-7; D gene: NA; clone size: few; V gene: TRBV21-1; CDR3 DNA: TGTGCCAGCAGCAAATTAGCGGGAGGTCTCGAGCAGTACTTC; CDR3 protein: CASSKLAGGLEQYF
J gene: TRBJ2-1; D gene: TRBD2; clone size: NA; V gene: TRBV2; CDR3 DNA: TGTGCCAGCAGACAGACCACTAGCGGGGGGAGTGAGCAGTTCTTC; CDR3 protein: CASRQTTSGGSEQFF
J gene: TRBJ2-5; D gene: NA; clone size: NA; V gene: TRBV7-2; CDR3 DNA: TGTGCCAGCAGCCCGCAGGACAGCTCATTCCAAGAGACCCAGTACTTC; CDR3 protein: CASSPQDSSFQETQYF
J gene: TRBJ1-6; D gene: TRBD1; clone size: NA; V gene: TRBV10-3; CDR3 DNA: TGTGCCATCAGCCCCGAGGCAGGGGGTGGATCACCCCTCCACTTT; CDR3 protein: CAISPEAGGGSPLHF
J gene: TRBJ1-2; D gene: NA; clone size: NA; V gene: TRBV28; CDR3 DNA: TGTGCCAGCAGTTTACGGGGAGTGTTCTATGGCTACACCTTC; CDR3 protein: CASSLRGVFYGYTF
J gene: TRBJ2-4; D gene: NA; clone size: NA; V gene: TRBV30; CDR3 DNA: TGTGCCTGGAGCGGGACATTAGCCAAAAACATTCAGTACTTC; CDR3 protein: CAWSGTLAKNIQYF
J gene: TRBJ2-5; D gene: TRBD2; clone size: few; V gene: TRBV10-3; CDR3 DNA: TGTGCCATCAGTGTGGCTAGCGGGAGGGCCATAAATGAGCAGTACTTC; CDR3 protein: CAISVASGRAINEQYF
J gene: TRBJ2-3; D gene: NA; clone size: NA; V gene: TRBV29-1; CDR3 DNA: TGCAGCGTTGATCAAGATACGCAGTATTTT; CDR3 protein: CSVDQDTQYF